Listed here are 6 T cell receptor beta chains from one sample, sequenced in a study of blood T cell repertoires in COVID-19. Some clones are missing from TCRdb's copy, which holds only in-frame ones; the method was immunoSEQ multiplex PCR. The sample has over 75,000 clones; about 79% are singletons. Sequenced sample: peripheral blood. The receptors derive from a human donor in a cohort sampled during active COVID-19.

CDR3 region: CATRRRDAYNEQFF. For the CDR3, the DNA is TGTGCCACCAGGAGGCGGGACGCATACAATGAGCAGTTCTTC. This rearrangement joins TRBV15 to TRBJ2-1, with D maybe TRBD2 (6 bases). Per the germline V gene, CDR1 is LNHNV and CDR2 is YYDKDF (reference sequence). This CDR3 region has 14 residues. Trimming took off 6 bases at V and 4 bases at J, with 13 bases between the two ends.

Relative to its sample, this clone is medium-sized (0.01 to 0.1%). The sample holds other DNA sequences that translate to the same CDR3. The chain has TRBV9 and TRBJ2-2; D is undetermined. Trimming took 2 bases from V and 6 from J, leaving 5 bases between them. CDR3 size: 12 residues. CDR1 is SGDLS, CDR2 YYNGEE, per germline. In DNA form, the CDR3 reads TGTGCCAGCAGCGTGAGGTCCGGGGAGCTGTTTTTT. Protein sequence: CASSVRSGELFF. Supplemented by reference TRBV9 and TRBJ2-2, the full variable domain reads DSGVTQTPKHLITATGQRVTLRCSPRSGDLSVYWYQQSLDQGLQFLIQYYNGEERAKGNILERFSAQQFPDLHSELNLSSLELGDSALYFCASSVRSGELFFGEGSRLTVL.

The J gene is TRBJ1-5, the V gene TRBV6-4, with 9 bases matching TRBD1. The junction had 9 bases not matched to a gene; V was cut back by 0 bases and J by 0 bases. This CDR3 is built from 19 residues. The germline V gene has CDR1 MRHNA and CDR2 SNTAGT. The CDR3 region is CASSDSIQNRGHSNQPQHF. In nucleotides, the CDR3 is TGTGCCAGCAGTGACTCGATACAGAACAGGGGGCATAGCAATCAGCCCCAGCATTTT.

The chain recombines TRBV5-1 with TRBJ1-1; 8 bases align to TRBD1. Germline values: CDR1 SGHRS, CDR2 YFSETQ. Losses at the gene ends were 4 bases for V and 5 bases for J; bases not matched to a gene: 7. This CDR3 is built from 14 residues. The CDR3 sequence is CASSLGQGGTEAFF. CDR3 in DNA: TGCGCCAGCAGCCTAGGACAGGGCGGGACTGAAGCTTTCTTT.

This clone has more than one count but fewer than ten. J is TRBJ2-3 and V is TRBV6-5; 9 bases line up with TRBD2. CDR1 MNHEY and CDR2 SVGAGI come from the germline V gene. The V and J ends lost 2 bases and 5 bases, in that order; junction bases with no gene match: 5. The CDR3 has 15 amino acids. The CDR3 nucleotides are TGTGCCAGCAGTTACGCGGGGGGGCTTGGAGATACGCAGTATTTT. Translated: CASSYAGGLGDTQYF.

This clone was recorded many times. The chain couples TRBV4-1 to TRBJ2-1; tentatively, D is TRBD2 (5 bases). Trimming stripped 2 bases from V and 2 bases from J, with 13 bases between. The CDR3 runs 16 residues. The V gene's germline CDR1 is MGHRA and CDR2 YSYEKL. CDR3 amino acids: CASSQIRGPPYNEQFF. CDR3 in DNA: TGCGCCAGCAGCCAAATCCGGGGTCCCCCCTACAATGAGCAGTTCTTC.